The TCR beta chain under discussion was sequenced for a study of T cell changes during pregnancy in multiple sclerosis. Assay used: immunoSEQ multiplex PCR; TCRdb lists only in-frame clones, some missing. The sample shows more than 55,000 clones, roughly 90% of them seen only once. Trimming took 4 bases from V and 5 from J; bases not matched to a gene: 10. CDR3 length equals 18 residues. The germline CDR1 and CDR2 sequences are SGDLS and YYNGEE. The starting material was peripheral blood, obtained after pregnancy. This sequence was found in a female donor in good health, enrolled as a control in a pregnancy study. The chain carries TRBV9 and TRBJ2-2; 14 bases match TRBD2. CDR3: CASSNGLAGGRKTGELFF. CDR3 nucleotide sequence: TGTGCCAGCAGCAACGGACTAGCGGGGGGAAGGAAAACCGGGGAGCTGTTTTTT.